What follows is one TCR beta chain and its context. The antigen it recognizes is unknown. Base-call qualities are not available, and no considerably larger clone is one nucleotide away. The donors were healthy, HIV-negative adults with no recently reported acute infections or vaccinations. Only Caucasian adults living in Nashville, Tennessee, USA were represented among the donors. Magnetic negative selection was used to enrich CD4+ T cells, after which naive cells were positively selected on CD45RA and the negative fraction became the memory subset. Blood was obtained by leukapheresis, after which PBMCs were separated by Ficoll-Histopaque density gradient centrifugation and cryopreserved in liquid nitrogen vapor phase. Purity and quantity of every magnetically sorted T cell population were checked by analytical flow cytometry. Each sorted fraction had its genomic DNA isolated and then quantified by UV absorbance on a Nanodrop 2000c.

These data belong to a study of shared clonotypes between healthy human individuals (dated by TCRdb to 2018 to 2021). About the study as a whole: The cohort comprised a couple of women and three men aged 18 to 49 years. For each donor, CD4 naive and CD4 memory were each given three plates, CD8 naive was given two plates, and CD8 memory was given one plate. Each donor's leukapheresis produced roughly between about 0.85 and 10 billion PBMCs. Libraries were prepared and TCR repertoires were sequenced by different laboratories using diverse techniques, in order to increase sequencing depth and limit assay-specific biases. To estimate repertoire size and how much clonotypes are shared between individuals, the study performed deep sequencing of blood TCR repertoires from about five healthy adults. Overall study outcomes, separate from this receptor: Based on pairwise subsampling, the degree of clonotype sharing among donors was expected to be affected by sequencing depth. Sampling was limited to blood, and TCR repertoires in tissue likely differ from TCR repertoires in blood. Even with the large sequencing depth, rarefaction of the sorted-subset datasets indicated that sequencing was incomplete. Compared with non-shared clonotypes, the clonotypes found in all four sorted-subset donors had higher generation probabilities. Because the study included only a small number of donors, the genetic and exposure-history diversity represented was limited. Around 5% of naive CD4, around 3.5% of naive CD8, 2.3% of memory CD4, and around 0.42% of memory CD8 clonotypes were shared across several donors. Estimated clonotype richness was generally larger for naive than for memory subsets.

Using the deep immunoSEQ assay, TCR CDR3 regions were amplified from genomic DNA by multiplex PCR. Genomic DNA extracted from each cell subset was distributed evenly over all wells of several immunoSEQ 96-well plates, and each plate served as one replicate. For sorted subsets, approximately 210 ng of genomic DNA, equivalent to some 30,000 T cell genomes, went into each replicate PCR. The purified libraries were quantified using a Qubit 3.0 fluorometer, sized with a Bioanalyzer 2100, and then quantified again using the KAPA Library Quantification kit. Every immunoSEQ 96-well plate was sequenced on a dedicated single-read 150-cycle Illumina NextSeq 550 flow cell. Per the source publication's procedure: Because only junctional sequences without quality scores were contained in the immunoSEQ output, filtering matching that applied to full-length reads could not be performed. Sequences were annotated with PyIR, a Python wrapper for IgBLAST v1.9, using IMGT germline references to assign V/J genes and CDR3. Reads were removed for weak V/J assignments (E-value above 1e-6), missing CDR3, stop codons, out-of-frame junctions, or ambiguous translated residues. A V3J clonotype was defined by an identical inferred V gene, J gene, and CDR3 amino acid sequence. To compute the percentage overlap between repertoires, the number of shared unique clonotypes was divided by the size of the smaller repertoire. Repertoire richness was assessed with RTK rarefaction, the Chao1 estimator, and Recon v2.1 estimates of unobserved clonotypes. Generation probabilities for all TCRbeta clonotypes obtained by the gDNA method from a handful of donors were computed using OLGA. Drawn from immuneACCESS, this table holds only the in-frame rearrangements with V and J called that TCRdb kept. Clones are partly lost; checked studies trace under half to an unresolved V gene and leave the rest unexplained. The V and J calls and clone size come from that table; D and trimming were worked out from the DNA. This sample comprises 800,000 to 1,200,000 clones, around 78% of them detected only once. The ten most abundant clones make up more than 0.45% of the sample.

V lost 2 bases and J lost 3 bases; the stretch between them is 11 bases long. From the cysteine up to the phenylalanine, the CDR3 has a length of 14 residues. The sequence is cut down to CDR3 DNA, 42 bases in frame from base 1. Via the germline V gene (reference sequence), CDR1 is MNHNY and CDR2 SVGAGI. What was sequenced was memory CD4+ T cells from PBMCs. The cell subset or site tag for this specimen amounts to: CD45RA-negative fraction. The receptor comes from a man younger than 35 in good health. Some clones in this sample may be carry-over from other donors' samples. The chain links TRBV6-6 with TRBJ2-7; TRBD2 is perhaps the D gene, given 6 matching bases. The CDR3 here reads CASSYRSGVYEQYF. The DNA sequence follows: TGTGCCAGCAGTTACAGGTCGGGAGTCTACGAGCAGTACTTC.